This section outlines one T cell receptor (beta chain) sequence together with its context. This CDR3 has 16 residues. Germline V lookup: CDR1 SGHRS, CDR2 YFSETQ. J gave up 0 bases and V 8 bases, and 14 bases lay outside the gene matches. The data originate from a study of glioma-infiltrating T cells after dendritic cell vaccination. The assay was immunoSEQ multiplex PCR, and TCRdb's table has in-frame clones only and misses some. The sample includes almost 90,000 clones, around 83% seen only once; the top ten take 6% to 8%. Documented time point: after dendritic cell vaccination, including at tumor progression/relapse. Before vaccination, two weeks after the third vaccination, and at progression, PBMC were collected.

The source was blood, collected after dendritic cell vaccination. V is TRBV5-1 and J is TRBJ2-7; 7 bases match TRBD1. The sequence came from a human donor with glioblastoma. CDR3 amino acids: CASRTSGTANSYEQYF. The CDR3 DNA reads TGCGCCAGTCGGACCTCCGGGACAGCAAACTCCTACGAGCAGTACTTC. Full variable domain (rest looked up from reference TRBV5-1 and TRBJ2-7): KAGVTQTPRYLIKTRGQQVTLSCSPISGHRSVSWYQQTPGQGLQFLFEYFSETQRNKGNFPGRFSGRQFSNSRSEMNVSTLELGDSALYLCASRTSGTANSYEQYFGPGTRLTVT.